The TCR beta chain described here comes from a study of T cells in Graves' hyperthyroidism and ophthalmopathy. From RNA transcripts, TCR beta CDR3 regions were amplified. HTBI primers were used for first-round RT-PCR of the TCR CDR3. TCRdb itself ran the multiplex PCR reads through MiXCR, one entry per CDR3 protein. The table includes more than 450,000 distinct CDR3 sequences, 15% to 20% detected once. The CDR3 sequence is 15 residues long. V was pared by 0 bases and J by 8 bases, with 8 bases of the junction left unmatched. CDR1 DFQATT and CDR2 SNEGSKA come from the germline V gene (reference sequence). This clonotype was seen only a few times.

What was sequenced was blood. The clonotype originates from a middle-aged man with Graves' ophthalmopathy. The chain links TRBV20-1 to TRBJ2-1, with 9 bases fitting TRBD2. The CDR3 coding sequence is TGCAGTGCTAGAGAGCAGCGGGGGGCCCGCGATGAGCAGTTCTTC. Protein sequence: CSAREQRGARDEQFF.